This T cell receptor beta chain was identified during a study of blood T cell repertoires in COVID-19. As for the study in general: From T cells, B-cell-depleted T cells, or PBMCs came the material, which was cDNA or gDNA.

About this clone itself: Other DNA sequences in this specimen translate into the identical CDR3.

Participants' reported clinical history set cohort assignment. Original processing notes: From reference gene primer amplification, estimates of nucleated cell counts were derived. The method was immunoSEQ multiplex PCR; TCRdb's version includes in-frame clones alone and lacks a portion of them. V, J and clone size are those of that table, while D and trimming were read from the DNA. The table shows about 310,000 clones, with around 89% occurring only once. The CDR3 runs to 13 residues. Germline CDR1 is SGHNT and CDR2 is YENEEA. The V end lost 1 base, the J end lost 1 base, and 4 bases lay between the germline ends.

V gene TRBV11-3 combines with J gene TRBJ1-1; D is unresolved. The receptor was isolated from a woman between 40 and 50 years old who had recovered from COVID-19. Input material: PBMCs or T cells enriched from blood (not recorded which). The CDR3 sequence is CASSLGRNTEAFF. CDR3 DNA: TGTGCCAGCAGCTTAGGCAGGAACACTGAAGCTTTCTTT.